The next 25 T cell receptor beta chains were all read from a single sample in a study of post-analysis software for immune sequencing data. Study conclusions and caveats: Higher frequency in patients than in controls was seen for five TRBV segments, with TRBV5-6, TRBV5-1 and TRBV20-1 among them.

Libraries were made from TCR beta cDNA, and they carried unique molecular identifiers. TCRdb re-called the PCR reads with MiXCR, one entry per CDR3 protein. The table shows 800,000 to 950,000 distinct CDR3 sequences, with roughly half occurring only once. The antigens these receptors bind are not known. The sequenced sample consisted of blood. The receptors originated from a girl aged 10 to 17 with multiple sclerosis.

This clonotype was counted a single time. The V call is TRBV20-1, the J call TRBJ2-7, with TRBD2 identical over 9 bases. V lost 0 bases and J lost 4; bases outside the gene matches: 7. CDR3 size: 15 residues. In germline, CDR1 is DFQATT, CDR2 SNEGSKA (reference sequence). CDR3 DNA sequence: TGCAGTGCTAGAGATGGTAGCGGGAGTGTGTACGAGCAGTACTTC. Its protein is CSARDGSGSVYEQYF.

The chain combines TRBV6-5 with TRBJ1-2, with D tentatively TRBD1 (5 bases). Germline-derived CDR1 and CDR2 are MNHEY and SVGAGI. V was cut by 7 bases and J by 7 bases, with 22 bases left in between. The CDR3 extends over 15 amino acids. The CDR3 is CASTSWGRGVGGYTF. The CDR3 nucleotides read TGTGCCAGCACCTCGTGGGGAAGGGGCGTTGGTGGCTACACCTTC.

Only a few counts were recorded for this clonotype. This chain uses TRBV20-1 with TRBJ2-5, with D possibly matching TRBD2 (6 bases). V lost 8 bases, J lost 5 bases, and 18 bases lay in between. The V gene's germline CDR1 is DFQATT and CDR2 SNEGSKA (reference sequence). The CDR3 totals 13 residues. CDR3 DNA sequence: TGCAGTCAATCTAAGCGGGCATGGGAGACCCAGTACTTC. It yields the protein CSQSKRAWETQYF.

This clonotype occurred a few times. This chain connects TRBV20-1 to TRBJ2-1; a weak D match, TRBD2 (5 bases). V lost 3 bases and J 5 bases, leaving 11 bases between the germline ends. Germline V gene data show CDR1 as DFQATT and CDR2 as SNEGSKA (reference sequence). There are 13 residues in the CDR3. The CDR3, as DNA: TGCAGTGCTAGTAATCTAGCCGACAATGAGCAGTTCTTC. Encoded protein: CSASNLADNEQFF.

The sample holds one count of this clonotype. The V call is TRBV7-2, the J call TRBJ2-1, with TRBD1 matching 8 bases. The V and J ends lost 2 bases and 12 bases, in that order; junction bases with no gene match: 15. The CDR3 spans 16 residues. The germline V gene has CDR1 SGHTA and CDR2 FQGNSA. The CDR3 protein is CASSLLSGQAIGGQFF. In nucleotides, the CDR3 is TGTGCCAGCAGCTTACTCTCGGGACAGGCTATCGGGGGGCAGTTCTTC.

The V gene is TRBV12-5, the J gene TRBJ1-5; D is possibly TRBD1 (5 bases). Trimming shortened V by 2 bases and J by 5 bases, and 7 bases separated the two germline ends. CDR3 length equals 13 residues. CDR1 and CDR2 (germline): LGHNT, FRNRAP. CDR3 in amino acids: CASGLLGDQPQHF. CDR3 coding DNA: TGTGCTAGTGGTTTGCTAGGGGATCAGCCCCAGCATTTT. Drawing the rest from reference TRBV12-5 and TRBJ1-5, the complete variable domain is DARVTQTPRHKVTEMGQEVTMRCQPILGHNTVFWYRQTMMQGLELLAYFRNRAPLDDSGMPKDRFSAEMPDATLATLKIQPSEPRDSAVYFCASGLLGDQPQHFGDGTRLSIL.

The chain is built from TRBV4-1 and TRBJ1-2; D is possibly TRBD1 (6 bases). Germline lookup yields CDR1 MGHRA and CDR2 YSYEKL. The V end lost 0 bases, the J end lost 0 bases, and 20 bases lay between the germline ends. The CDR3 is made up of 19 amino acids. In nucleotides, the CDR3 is TGCGCCAGCAGCCAAGATCGTCCCGGGACAAGGGCAACTAACTATGGCTACACCTTC. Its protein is CASSQDRPGTRATNYGYTF.

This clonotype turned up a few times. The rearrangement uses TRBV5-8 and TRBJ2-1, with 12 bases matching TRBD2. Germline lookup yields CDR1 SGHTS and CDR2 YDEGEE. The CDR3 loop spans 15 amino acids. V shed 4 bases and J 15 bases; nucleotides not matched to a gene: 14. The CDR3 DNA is TGTGCCAGCAGCCCAGGACGCCTAGCGGGAGGGTCGCGGTTCTTC. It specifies CASSPGRLAGGSRFF.

The CDR3 nucleotides read TGCAGTGGCGGGAGGGCAAGAGAGACCCAGTACTTC. This translates into CSGGRARETQYF. The rearrangement links TRBV20-1 to TRBJ2-5; 9 bases map to TRBD2. After removal of 7 bases from V and 4 bases from J, the junction contained 4 bases not matched to a gene. The CDR3 totals 12 residues. Per the germline V gene, CDR1 is DFQATT and CDR2 is SNEGSKA (reference sequence).

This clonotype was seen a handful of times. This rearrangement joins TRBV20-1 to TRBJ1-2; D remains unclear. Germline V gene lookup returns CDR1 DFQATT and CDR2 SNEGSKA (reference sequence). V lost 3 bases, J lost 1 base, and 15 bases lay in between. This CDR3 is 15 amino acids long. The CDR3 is CSARDAGPLNYGYTF. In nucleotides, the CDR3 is TGCAGTGCTAGGGACGCAGGTCCCCTTAACTATGGCTACACCTTC.

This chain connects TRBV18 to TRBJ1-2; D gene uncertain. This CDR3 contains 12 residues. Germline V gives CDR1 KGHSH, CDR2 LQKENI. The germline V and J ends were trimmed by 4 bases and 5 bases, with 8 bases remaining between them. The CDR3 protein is CASSREDYGYTF. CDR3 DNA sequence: TGTGCCAGCTCACGGGAGGATTATGGCTACACCTTC.

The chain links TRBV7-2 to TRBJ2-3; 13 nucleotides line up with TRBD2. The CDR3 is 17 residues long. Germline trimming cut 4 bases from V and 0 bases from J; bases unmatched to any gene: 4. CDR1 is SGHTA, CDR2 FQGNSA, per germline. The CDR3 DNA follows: TGTGCCAGCAGCTACGGACTAGCGGGAGTCAGCACAGATACGCAGTATTTT. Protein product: CASSYGLAGVSTDTQYF.

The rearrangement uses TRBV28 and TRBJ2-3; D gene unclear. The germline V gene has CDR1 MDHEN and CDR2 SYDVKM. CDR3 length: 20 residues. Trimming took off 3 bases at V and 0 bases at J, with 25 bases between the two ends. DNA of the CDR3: TGTGCCAGCAGTTTCCCCTCCCTCCGTAACGCAAGACCTAGCACAGATACGCAGTATTTT. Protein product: CASSFPSLRNARPSTDTQYF.

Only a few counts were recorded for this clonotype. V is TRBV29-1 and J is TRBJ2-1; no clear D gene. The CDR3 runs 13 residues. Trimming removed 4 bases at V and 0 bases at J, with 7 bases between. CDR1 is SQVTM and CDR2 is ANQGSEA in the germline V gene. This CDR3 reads CSVGTTSYNEQFF. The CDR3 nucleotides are TGCAGCGTTGGAACTACCTCCTACAATGAGCAGTTCTTC.

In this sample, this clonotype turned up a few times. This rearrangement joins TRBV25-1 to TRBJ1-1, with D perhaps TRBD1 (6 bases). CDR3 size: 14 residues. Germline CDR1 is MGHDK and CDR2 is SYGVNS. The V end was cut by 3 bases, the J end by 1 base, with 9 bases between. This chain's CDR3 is CASSEGHGNTEAFF. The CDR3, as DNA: TGTGCCAGCAGTGAGGGACACGGGAACACTGAAGCTTTCTTT.

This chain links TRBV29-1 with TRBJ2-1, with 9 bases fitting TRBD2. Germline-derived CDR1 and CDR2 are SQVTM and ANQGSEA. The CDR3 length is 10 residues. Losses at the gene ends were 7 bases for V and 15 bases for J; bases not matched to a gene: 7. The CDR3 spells CSDASGGRFF. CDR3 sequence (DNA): TGCAGCGACGCAAGCGGGGGGCGGTTCTTC.

The CDR3 spells CASSYSKTGEGEQYF. The CDR3 region has the DNA TGTGCCAGCAGTTACTCGAAAACAGGGGAGGGCGAGCAGTACTTC. J is TRBJ2-4 and V is TRBV6-5; TRBD1 or TRBD2 may be the D gene (7 bases each). The end of the DNA fits TRBJ2-7 better, so the J call may be wrong. Germline V gene lookup returns CDR1 MNHEY and CDR2 SVGAGI. The length of the CDR3 is 15 residues.

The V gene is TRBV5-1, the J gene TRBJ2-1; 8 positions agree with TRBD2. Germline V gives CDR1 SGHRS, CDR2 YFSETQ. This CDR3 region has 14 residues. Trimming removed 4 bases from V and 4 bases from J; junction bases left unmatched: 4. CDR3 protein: CASSLSGAYNEQFF. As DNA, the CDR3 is TGCGCCAGCAGCCTTAGCGGGGCATACAATGAGCAGTTCTTC.

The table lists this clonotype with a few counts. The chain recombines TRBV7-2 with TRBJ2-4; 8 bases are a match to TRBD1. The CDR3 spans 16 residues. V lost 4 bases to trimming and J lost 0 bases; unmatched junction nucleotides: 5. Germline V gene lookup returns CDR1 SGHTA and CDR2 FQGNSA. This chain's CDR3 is CASSSRTGLAKNIQYF. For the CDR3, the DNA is TGTGCCAGCAGCTCACGGACAGGGCTAGCCAAAAACATTCAGTACTTC.

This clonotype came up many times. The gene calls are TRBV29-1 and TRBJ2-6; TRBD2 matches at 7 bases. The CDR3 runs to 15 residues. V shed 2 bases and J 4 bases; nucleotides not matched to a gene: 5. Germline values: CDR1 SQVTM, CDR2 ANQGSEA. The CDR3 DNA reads TGCAGCGTTGAAAACGGGGGGTCCGGGGCCAACGTCCTGACTTTC. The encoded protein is CSVENGGSGANVLTF.

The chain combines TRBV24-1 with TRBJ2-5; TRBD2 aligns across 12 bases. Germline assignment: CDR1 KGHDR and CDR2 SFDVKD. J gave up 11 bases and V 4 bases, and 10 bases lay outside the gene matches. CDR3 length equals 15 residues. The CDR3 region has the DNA TGTGCCACCAGTGACCCCGGACTAGCGGGAAATGAGCAGTACTTC. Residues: CATSDPGLAGNEQYF.

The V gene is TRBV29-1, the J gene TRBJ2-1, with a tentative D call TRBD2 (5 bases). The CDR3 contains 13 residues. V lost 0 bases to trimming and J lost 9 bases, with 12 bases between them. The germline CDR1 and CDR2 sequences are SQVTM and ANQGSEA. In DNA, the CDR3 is TGCAGCGTTGAAGAGGGGAACCGGGGTGAGCAGTTCTTC. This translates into CSVEEGNRGEQFF.

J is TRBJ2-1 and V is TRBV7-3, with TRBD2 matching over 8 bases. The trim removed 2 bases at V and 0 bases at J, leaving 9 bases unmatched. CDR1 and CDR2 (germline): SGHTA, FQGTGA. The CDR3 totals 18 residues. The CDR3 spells CASSLLGLAQSSYNEQFF. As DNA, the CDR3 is TGTGCCAGCAGCTTACTTGGACTAGCACAGAGCTCCTACAATGAGCAGTTCTTC.

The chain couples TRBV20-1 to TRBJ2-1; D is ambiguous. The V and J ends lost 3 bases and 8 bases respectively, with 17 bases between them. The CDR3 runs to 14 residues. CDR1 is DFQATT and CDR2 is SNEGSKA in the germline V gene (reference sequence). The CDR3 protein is CSASYRAPRDEQFF. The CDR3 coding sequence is TGCAGTGCTAGTTATAGGGCACCCCGGGATGAGCAGTTCTTC.

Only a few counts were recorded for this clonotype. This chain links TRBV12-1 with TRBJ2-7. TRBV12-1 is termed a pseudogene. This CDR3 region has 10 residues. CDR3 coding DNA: TGTGGAGGACCCCCTTCCGAGCAGTACTTC. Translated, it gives CGGPPSEQYF.